Listed below are T cell receptor beta chains from one sample, sequenced in a study of T cells in Graves' hyperthyroidism and ophthalmopathy. TCRdb re-called the multiplex PCR reads through MiXCR, storing one row per CDR3 protein. The top ten clones hold about 16% of a sample with about 350,000 distinct CDR3 sequences, 18% of them seen once. Sample: blood. The receptor source for this set is a middle-aged woman with Graves' ophthalmopathy. The CDR3 runs from the conserved cysteine through the conserved F or W.

TRBV11-2 | CASSVTGIQETQYF
TRBV27 | CASSPQGQPNSPLHF
TRBV12-3/TRBV12-4 | CASSWRQNYGYTF
TRBV12-3/TRBV12-4 | CASSLTGGNTGELFF
TRBV6-5 | CASSYRTNYGYTF
TRBV28 | CASSFQGFGEQFF
TRBV24-1 | CATSDLPGRTGGGYTF
TRBV19 | CASSITNGRDQPQHF
TRBV6-2/TRBV6-3 | CASSYPPGLGFNTYEQYF
TRBV6-2/TRBV6-3 | CASTIGTVSGYTF
TRBV20-1 | CSARDPLAGGVDQPQHF
TRBV6-1 | CASSGGDYSPLHF
TRBV20-1 | CSASLSSGRDTQYF
TRBV27 | CASSLSAMNTEAFF
TRBV20-1 | CSARGGSGRTTTYEQYF
TRBV6-1 | CASTPARLGEQYF
TRBV19 | CASNSGTGELFF
TRBV12-3/TRBV12-4 | CASSLALTQPQHF
TRBV27 | CASGRRSYEKLFF
TRBV10-3 | CAITGGQGDYGYTF
TRBV29-1 | CSVDIGGAGELFF
TRBV7-8 | CASNLHPGGGQPQHF
TRBV27 | CASSFSGEIGDGYTF
TRBV7-6 | CASSLAAFYGYTF
TRBV30 | CAWSIAGISDQPQHF
TRBV28 | CASSLGLAGQYF
TRBV5-1 | CASSLAGSGRANGELFF
TRBV7-9 | CASSPIQMEKLFF
TRBV11-1 | CASSYQVTAYEQYF
TRBV12-3/TRBV12-4 | CASSLGTGSGANVLTF
TRBV11-2 | CASSLNSGVSQPQHF
TRBV5-1 | CASSLNPGPGHTEAFF
TRBV28 | CASSLTSGNYEQYF
TRBV27 | CASSLTRRNGEAFF
TRBV27 | CASGKEGSWAGELFF
TRBV28 | CASIETGTGYGYTF
TRBV5-5 | CASSSGDGHQPQHF
TRBV4-3 | CASSQVGLSGTGANVLTF
TRBV29-1 | CSVQGANTEAFF
TRBV20-1 | CSATLRGAPNTGELFF
TRBV28 | CASSYGIPGTGGTDTQYF
TRBV19 | CASTLTGTNTGELFF
TRBV4-1 | CASSQALGGLGGTEAFF
TRBV30 | CAWGAQGIQPQHF
TRBV15 | CATSRDRGSTEAFF
TRBV12-3/TRBV12-4 | CASSNEVINQPQPF
TRBV2 | CASRGTDRGIGELFF
TRBV12-3/TRBV12-4 | CASSFRGRKEQYF